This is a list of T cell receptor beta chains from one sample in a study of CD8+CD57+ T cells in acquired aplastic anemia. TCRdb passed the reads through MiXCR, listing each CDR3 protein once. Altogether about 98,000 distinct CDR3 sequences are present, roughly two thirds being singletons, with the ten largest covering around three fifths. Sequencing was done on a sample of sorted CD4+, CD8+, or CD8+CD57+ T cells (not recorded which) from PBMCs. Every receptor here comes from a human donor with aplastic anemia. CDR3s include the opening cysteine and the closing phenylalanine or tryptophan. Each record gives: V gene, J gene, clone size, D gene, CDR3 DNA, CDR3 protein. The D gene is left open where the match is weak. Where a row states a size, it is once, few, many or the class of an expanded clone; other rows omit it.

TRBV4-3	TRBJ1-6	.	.	TGCGCCAGCAGCCAAGTTTTGCTTGTATCACCCCTCCACTTT	CASSQVLLVSPLHF
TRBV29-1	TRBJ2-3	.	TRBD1	TGCAGCGTTGGACAGGGAACAGATACGCAGTATTTT	CSVGQGTDTQYF
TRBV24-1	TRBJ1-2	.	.	TGTGCCACCAGTGATCCCCGGGAGGGGAGGGATGGCTACACCTTC	CATSDPREGRDGYTF
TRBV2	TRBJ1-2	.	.	TGTGCCAGCAGTGACGCAATTAACTATGGCTACACCTTC	CASSDAINYGYTF
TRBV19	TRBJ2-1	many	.	TGTGCCAGTAGATCCATACTCAGGGGGGACGATGAGCAGTTCTTC	CASRSILRGDDEQFF
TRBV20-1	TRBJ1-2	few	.	TGCAGTGCTAGATCGGGAGGGAATATCTATGGCTACACCTTC	CSARSGGNIYGYTF
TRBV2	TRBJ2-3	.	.	TGTGCCAGCAGTCGGGTTGCTAGCACAGATACGCAGTATTTT	CASSRVASTDTQYF
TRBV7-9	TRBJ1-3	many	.	TGTGCCAGCAGCTTTACAAACGCGGGGCCTGGAAACACCATATATTTT	CASSFTNAGPGNTIYF
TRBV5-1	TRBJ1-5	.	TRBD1	TGCGCCAGCAGCCCACAGGGGGCGGTGAGTCAGCCCCAGCATTTT	CASSPQGAVSQPQHF
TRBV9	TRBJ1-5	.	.	TGTGCCAGCAGCGTACAAGGCCCCTATAGCAATCAGCCCCAGCATTTT	CASSVQGPYSNQPQHF
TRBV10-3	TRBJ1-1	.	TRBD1	TGTGCCACCATACCAGCGACAGGGATGAACACTGAAGCTTTCTTT	CATIPATGMNTEAFF
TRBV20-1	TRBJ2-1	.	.	TGCAGTGCTAGAGATTTACGGTATGAGCAGTTCTTC	CSARDLRYEQFF
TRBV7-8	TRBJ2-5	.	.	TGTGCCAGCAGCCAAAGGGAGACCCAGTACTTC	CASSQRETQYF
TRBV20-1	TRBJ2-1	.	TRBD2	TGCAGTACCTATTTCGGGCTAGCGGGAGGGTGGTTCTTC	CSTYFGLAGGWFF
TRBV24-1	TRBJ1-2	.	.	TGTGCCACCAGTGTAAACACCAACTATGGCTACACCTTC	CATSVNTNYGYTF
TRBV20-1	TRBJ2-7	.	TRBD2	TGCAGTGCTAGTTGGGAGGGCCACACCTACGAGCAGTACTTC	CSASWEGHTYEQYF
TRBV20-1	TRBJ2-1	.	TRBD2	TGCAGTGCTAGAGATCGTTGGATAGCGGGGGATGAGCAGTTCTTC	CSARDRWIAGDEQFF
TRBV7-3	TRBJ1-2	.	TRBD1	TGTGCCAGCAGCTTAGCCAACGGAGGGGGCACCTATGGCTACACCTTC	CASSLANGGGTYGYTF
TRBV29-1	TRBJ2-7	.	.	TGCAGCGTTGTGGGCGCTGCATACGAGCAGTACTTC	CSVVGAAYEQYF
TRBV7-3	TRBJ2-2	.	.	TGTGCCAGCAGCTTTTCTGACGTTGGGGAGCTGTTTTTT	CASSFSDVGELFF
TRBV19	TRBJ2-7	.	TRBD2	TGTGCCAGTAGTATACAGCGGACTAGGATGGACGAGCAGTACTTC	CASSIQRTRMDEQYF
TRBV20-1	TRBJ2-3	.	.	TGCAGTGCTCTCCCTGCGGCCAGGGGCACAGATACGCAGTATTTT	CSALPAARGTDTQYF
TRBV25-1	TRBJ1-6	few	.	TGTGCCAGCAGTATAAATAATTCACCCCTCCACTTT	CASSINNSPLHF
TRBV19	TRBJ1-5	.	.	TGTGCCAGTAGTATTTCGGCCAATCAGCCCCAGCATTTT	CASSISANQPQHF
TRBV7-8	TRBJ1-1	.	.	TGTGCCAGCACCACCTCAGTGAACACTGAAGCTTTCTTT	CASTTSVNTEAFF
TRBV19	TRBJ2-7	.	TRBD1	TGTGCCAGTAGCCAGGCGACAGGGGGCATCTACGAGCAGTACTTC	CASSQATGGIYEQYF
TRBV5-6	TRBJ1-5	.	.	TGTGCCAGCAGCTCCGGGCCCTATCAGCCCCAGCATTTT	CASSSGPYQPQHF
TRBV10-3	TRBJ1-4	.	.	TGTGCCATCACCCGGCAGCTTAATGAAAAACTGTTTTTT	CAITRQLNEKLFF
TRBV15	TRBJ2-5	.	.	TGTGCCACCAGCAGAGATCAAGCAGGGTCGGTTTGGGAGACCCAGTACTTC	CATSRDQAGSVWETQYF
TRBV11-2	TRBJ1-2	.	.	TGTGCCAGCAGCTTTGTGGACAGTTCGTATGGCTACACCTTC	CASSFVDSSYGYTF
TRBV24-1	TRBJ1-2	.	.	TGTGCCACCAGTGACAGTAACGACAGGTTTGGGTATGGCTACACCTTC	CATSDSNDRFGYGYTF
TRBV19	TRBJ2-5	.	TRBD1	TGTGCCAGTAGTTCCCTTGACAGGGGAGGAGAGACCCAGTACTTC	CASSSLDRGGETQYF
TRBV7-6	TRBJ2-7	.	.	TGTGCCAGCAGCTTATTGGTCGGAACCTACGAGCAGTACTTC	CASSLLVGTYEQYF
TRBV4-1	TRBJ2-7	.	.	TGCGCCAGCAGCCAAGAATGGGTAGAGATGCCCTACGAGCAGTACTTC	CASSQEWVEMPYEQYF
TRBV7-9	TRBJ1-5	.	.	TGTGCCAGCAGCTCCACCGACAATCGGCCCCAGCATTTT	CASSSTDNRPQHF